A selection of T cell receptor beta chains follows, all from one sample in a study of OX40 agonist ivuxolimab in advanced cancers. Generated by immunoSEQ multiplex PCR, the TCRdb table keeps only in-frame clones and is missing some. Found here are tens of thousands of clones, around 86% of them singletons; the top ten hold 0.3% to 0.4%. The specimen was CD4+ or CD8+ T cells sorted from blood, collected in a trial of the OX40 agonist ivuxolimab. The origin of the receptors is an adult with an advanced solid tumor such as melanoma, head and neck, liver or kidney cancer. Each CDR3 is given with its conserved first and last residue. D genes are given only for firm matches. The size field is filled for only some rows; it gives once, few, many or a size class.

J	V	D	size	DNA	CDR3
TRBJ1-1	TRBV18	NA	NA	TGTGCCAGCTCACCCGACAGTGAAGCTTTCTTT	CASSPDSEAFF
TRBJ2-5	TRBV5-1	TRBD1	once	TGCGCCAGCCGTTCGACAGGGGGGGAGACCCAGTACTTC	CASRSTGGETQYF
TRBJ1-2	TRBV19	TRBD1	NA	TGTGCCAGTAGTATAGATGGGACAGGGAGGAACTATGGCTACACCTTC	CASSIDGTGRNYGYTF
TRBJ1-2	TRBV7-2	NA	NA	TGTGCCAGCAGCATCTATGGCAAAGGAACCGGCTACACCTTC	CASSIYGKGTGYTF
TRBJ2-1	TRBV5-8	NA	NA	TGTGCCAGCAGCCAGGTAGATTTTAAAGGCTATGAGCAGTTCTTC	CASSQVDFKGYEQFF
TRBJ2-4	TRBV4-1	TRBD1	once	TGCGCCAGCAGCCAAGTGCCGATCCTCAGGGGGCAGGACATTCAGTACTTC	CASSQVPILRGQDIQYF
TRBJ2-3	TRBV25-1	NA	few	TGTGCCAGCAGTGAATTGGGGGGCACCAATACGCAGTATTTT	CASSELGGTNTQYF
TRBJ2-5	TRBV5-6	NA	NA	TGTGCCAGCAGCGGGCAGCTTCAGTACCAAGAGACCCAGTACTTC	CASSGQLQYQETQYF
TRBJ1-2	TRBV15	TRBD1	NA	TGTGCCACCAGCAGAGAAGGACAGGGACTAACTGGCTACACCTTC	CATSREGQGLTGYTF
TRBJ2-3	TRBV18	TRBD2	NA	TGTGCCAGCTCACCAACGGCGGGAGTGGATACGCAGTATTTT	CASSPTAGVDTQYF
TRBJ2-6	TRBV30	TRBD1	NA	TGTGCCTCGGACAGGGCTGGGGCCAACGTCCTGACTTTC	CASDRAGANVLTF
TRBJ1-4	TRBV28	NA	NA	TGTGCCAGCAGTGATACCGGGGGGAGTAATGAAAAACTGTTTTTT	CASSDTGGSNEKLFF
TRBJ2-1	TRBV7-3	TRBD2	NA	TGTGCCAGCAGCTTTTCGGGAGGGGGCTACAATGAGCAGTTCTTC	CASSFSGGGYNEQFF
TRBJ2-5	TRBV28	NA	few	TGTGCCAGCAGAAGTACAGGGTCCCGAGAGACCCAGTACTTC	CASRSTGSRETQYF
TRBJ2-3	TRBV7-2	NA	NA	TGTGCCAGCAGCTTAGCCCAGCGGACCCGCACAGATACGCAGTATTTT	CASSLAQRTRTDTQYF
TRBJ1-5	TRBV19	NA	NA	TGTGCCAGTAAATCTAGCAATCAGCCCCAGCATTTT	CASKSSNQPQHF
TRBJ1-1	TRBV14	NA	NA	TGTGCCAGCAGCCAAAATTTGGGGAAGGCCATGAACACTGAAGCTTTCTTT	CASSQNLGKAMNTEAFF
TRBJ2-3	TRBV11-2	TRBD1	NA	TGTGCCAGCAGCTCGGGGACAGTCACAGATACGCAGTATTTT	CASSSGTVTDTQYF
TRBJ2-2	TRBV11-3	NA	NA	TGTGCCAGCAGCTTAGACGGGACCGGGGAGCTGTTTTTT	CASSLDGTGELFF
TRBJ2-6	TRBV21-1	NA	NA	TGTGCCAGCAGCTCAAGGGAGGCGGCTGGGGCCAACGTCCTGACTTTC	CASSSREAAGANVLTF
TRBJ1-2	TRBV25-1	NA	once	TGTGCCAGCAGAGCTTATGGCTACACCTTC	CASRAYGYTF
TRBJ1-6	TRBV15	NA	NA	TGTGCCACCAGCAGAGATAGGGGGAGTAATTCACCCCTCCACTTT	CATSRDRGSNSPLHF
TRBJ1-2	TRBV7-9	NA	few	TGTGCCAGCAGCTTAACCGTTCGCGATGGCTACACCTTC	CASSLTVRDGYTF
TRBJ2-4	TRBV5-6	NA	NA	TGTGCCAGCAGAATGAAGGGGGTGAACATTCAGTACTTC	CASRMKGVNIQYF
TRBJ1-1	TRBV10-2	TRBD1	NA	TGCGCCAGCAGTGAACGGGACAGGGCGAGCACTGAAGCTTTCTTT	CASSERDRASTEAFF
TRBJ2-1	TRBV4-1	TRBD2	NA	TGCGCCAGCAGCCAGCCGGCGGGACTAGTTGACAATGAGCAGTTCTTC	CASSQPAGLVDNEQFF
TRBJ1-2	TRBV5-1	NA	NA	TGCGCCAGCAGCTTGTCGTTAGCTAACTATGGCTACACCTTC	CASSLSLANYGYTF
TRBJ1-2	TRBV5-8	NA	NA	TGTGCCAGCAGCCCCTATGGCGGTTATGGCTACACCTTC	CASSPYGGYGYTF
TRBJ1-4	TRBV6-5	NA	NA	TGTGCCAGCAGTCCCACGAAATCAACTAATGAAAAACTGTTTTTT	CASSPTKSTNEKLFF
TRBJ2-1	TRBV6-5	TRBD2	NA	TGTGCCAGCCGGACCCTAGCGGGGAATGAGCAGTTCTTC	CASRTLAGNEQFF
TRBJ1-3	TRBV6-5	TRBD1	NA	TGTGCCAGCAGTCCGGGACAGGGGTCTGGAAACACCATATATTTT	CASSPGQGSGNTIYF
TRBJ2-3	TRBV5-1	NA	NA	TGCGCCAGCAGCTTGGGGGGGAGGAGCACAGATACGCAGTATTTT	CASSLGGRSTDTQYF
TRBJ1-1	TRBV30	NA	NA	TGTGCCTGGAGTGTACGAAGGATGGCTGAAGCTTTCTTT	CAWSVRRMAEAFF
TRBJ2-3	TRBV10-1	NA	NA	TGCGCCAGCACCAGGGCCGTAGGGTCAGATACGCAGTATTTT	CASTRAVGSDTQYF
TRBJ2-5	TRBV5-1	TRBD2	once	TGCGCCAGCAGCTTTAGCGGGACTCAAGAGACCCAGTACTTC	CASSFSGTQETQYF
TRBJ2-7	TRBV5-1	NA	NA	TGCGCCAGCAGCTTGAGGGCCCCCTACGAGCAGTACTTC	CASSLRAPYEQYF
TRBJ2-1	TRBV12-5	TRBD2	NA	TGTGCTAGTGGGACTAGCGGGAGAAGGGGGGACAATGAGCAGTTCTTC	CASGTSGRRGDNEQFF
TRBJ2-3	TRBV7-2	TRBD1	NA	TGTGCCAGCAGCTTGGGACAGTTTGTTGATACGCAGTATTTT	CASSLGQFVDTQYF
TRBJ1-2	TRBV10-3	NA	NA	TGTGCCATCAGTGAGTCGATACAGTATGGCTACACCTTC	CAISESIQYGYTF
TRBJ2-1	TRBV5-1	TRBD2	NA	TGCGCCAGCAGCATGGGGACTAGCGGGGGCTCCTACAATGAGCAGTTCTTC	CASSMGTSGGSYNEQFF
TRBJ2-3	TRBV5-1	TRBD2	NA	TGCGCCAGCAGCTTGGGCATTCGGCGGGGGAGCACAGATACGCAGTATTTT	CASSLGIRRGSTDTQYF
TRBJ2-2	TRBV7-3	NA	NA	TGTGCCAGCAGCTTAAGGAGCGGTGGAATTGGGGGCACTGGGGAGCTGTTTTTT	CASSLRSGGIGGTGELFF
TRBJ2-5	TRBV7-8	TRBD2	NA	TGTGCCAGCAGACGAACTAGCGGGAGAGAGACCCAGTACTTC	CASRRTSGRETQYF
TRBJ2-1	TRBV18	NA	NA	TGTGCCAGCTCACCACCGGGCGGGATTTTCAATGAGCAGTTCTTC	CASSPPGGIFNEQFF
TRBJ1-2	TRBV2	TRBD1	NA	TGTGCCAGCAGTGAAGCGCTGACCAGGGGGAGGAGATACACCTTC	CASSEALTRGRRYTF
TRBJ1-2	TRBV6-5	NA	NA	TGTGCCAGCAGCCTAACCTGGGGTACTACAAATGGCTACACCTTC	CASSLTWGTTNGYTF
TRBJ2-1	TRBV27	NA	NA	TGTGCCAGCAGGGGGGCCTTTGAGCAGTTCTTC	CASRGAFEQFF
TRBJ2-7	TRBV7-9	NA	NA	TGTGCCAGCACCCGGGGGACAAACTACGAGCAGTACTTC	CASTRGTNYEQYF
TRBJ2-4	TRBV19	NA	NA	TGTGCCAGTAGCCCCCGGGAAATAGCCAAAAACATTCAGTACTTC	CASSPREIAKNIQYF